This TCR beta chain was captured by sequencing in a study of identical twins. Study-level findings and limits: There were fewer insertions in abundant cord blood beta clonotypes, but memory repertoires showed no such pattern. Invariant cells of the MAIT and iNKT types might have partly distorted the zero-insertion analyses. Weaker excess twin sharing was seen among beta out-of-frame sequences.

The CDR3 totals 13 residues. In germline, CDR1 is MNHNS, CDR2 SASEGT. V gave up 6 bases and J gave up 5 bases, with 13 bases separating them. This clonotype was detected ten times or more. No antigen is known for it. TCRdb re-called the 5' RACE reads with MiXCR, one entry per CDR3 protein. Of hundreds of thousands of distinct CDR3 sequences listed, roughly an eighth are singletons. These data are also associated with another study on yellow fever vaccine responses in identical twins.

This TCR was recovered from a woman between 18 and 29 years old in good health. V and J are TRBV6-1 and TRBJ1-1; TRBD1 might be the D (6 bases). Specimen: PBMCs. The CDR3 here is CASSKLTGTEAFF. The DNA of the CDR3 is TGTGCCAGCAGCAAGCTTACAGGGACTGAAGCTTTCTTT.